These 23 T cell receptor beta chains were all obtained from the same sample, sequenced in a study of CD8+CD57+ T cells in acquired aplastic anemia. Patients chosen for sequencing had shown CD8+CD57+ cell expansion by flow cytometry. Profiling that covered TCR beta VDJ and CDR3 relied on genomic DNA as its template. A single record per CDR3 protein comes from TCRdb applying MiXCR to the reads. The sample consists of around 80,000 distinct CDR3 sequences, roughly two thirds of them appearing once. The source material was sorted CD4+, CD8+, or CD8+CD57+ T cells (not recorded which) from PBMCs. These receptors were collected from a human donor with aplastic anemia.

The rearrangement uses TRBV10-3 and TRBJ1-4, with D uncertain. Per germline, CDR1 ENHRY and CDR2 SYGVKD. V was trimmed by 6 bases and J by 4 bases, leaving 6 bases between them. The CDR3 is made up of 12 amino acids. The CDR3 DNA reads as TGTGCCATCAGCCAGGATAATGAAAAACTGTTTTTT. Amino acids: CAISQDNEKLFF.

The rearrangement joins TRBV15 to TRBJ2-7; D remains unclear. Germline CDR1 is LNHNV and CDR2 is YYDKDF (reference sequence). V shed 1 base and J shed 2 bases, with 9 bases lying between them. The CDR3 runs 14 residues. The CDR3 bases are TGTGCCACCAGCAGAGCGGACCGGCCCTACGAGCAGTACTTC. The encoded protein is CATSRADRPYEQYF.

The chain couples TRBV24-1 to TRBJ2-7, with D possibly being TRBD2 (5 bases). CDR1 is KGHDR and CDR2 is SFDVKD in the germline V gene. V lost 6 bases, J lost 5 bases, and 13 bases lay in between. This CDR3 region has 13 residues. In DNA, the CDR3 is TGTGCCACCAGTACTAGAACGGATCACGAGCAGTACTTC. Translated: CATSTRTDHEQYF.

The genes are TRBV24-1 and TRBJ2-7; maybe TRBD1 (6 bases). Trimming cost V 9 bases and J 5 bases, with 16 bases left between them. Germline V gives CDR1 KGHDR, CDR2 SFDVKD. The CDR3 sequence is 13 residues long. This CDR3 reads CATRGGRGNEQYF. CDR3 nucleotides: TGTGCCACCCGAGGGGGTCGAGGGAACGAGCAGTACTTC.

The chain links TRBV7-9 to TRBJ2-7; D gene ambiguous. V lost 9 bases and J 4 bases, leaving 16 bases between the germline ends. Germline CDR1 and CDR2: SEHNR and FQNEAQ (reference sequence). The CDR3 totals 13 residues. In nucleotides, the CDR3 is TGTGCCAGTAGTCCACGGGCAGGTTACGAGCAGTACTTC. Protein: CASSPRAGYEQYF.

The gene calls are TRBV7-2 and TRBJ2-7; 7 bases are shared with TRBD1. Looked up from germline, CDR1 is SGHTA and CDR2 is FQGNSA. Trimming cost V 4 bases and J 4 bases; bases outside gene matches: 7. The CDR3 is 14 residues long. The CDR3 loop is CASSYRQGSYEQYF. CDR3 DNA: TGTGCCAGCAGCTACCGACAGGGTTCTTACGAGCAGTACTTC.

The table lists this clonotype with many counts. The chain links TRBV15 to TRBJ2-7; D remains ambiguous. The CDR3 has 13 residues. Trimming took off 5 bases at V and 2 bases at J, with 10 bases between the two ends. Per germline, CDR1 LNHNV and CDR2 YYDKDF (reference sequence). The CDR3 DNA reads TGTGCCACCAGCCGGACGTCTCCCTACGAGCAGTACTTC. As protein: CATSRTSPYEQYF.

In nucleotides, the CDR3 is TGTGCCAGCAGCTTGGGGTCTGGGTTCGAGCAGTACTTC. It encodes CASSLGSGFEQYF. V gene TRBV7-9 combines with J gene TRBJ2-7; D uncertain. This CDR3 is 13 amino acids long. The V end lost 3 bases, the J end lost 6 bases, and 12 bases lay between the germline ends. Germline loops: CDR1 SEHNR, CDR2 FQNEAQ (reference sequence).

This chain's CDR3 is CATSIRRGETQYF. The CDR3 coding sequence is TGTGCCACCAGCATCCGACGGGGGGAGACCCAGTACTTC. The rearrangement joins TRBV15 to TRBJ2-5; D is perhaps TRBD2 (6 bases). V was clipped by 4 bases and J by 5 bases, with 11 bases between them. The CDR3 runs 13 residues. Looked up from germline, CDR1 is LNHNV and CDR2 is YYDKDF (reference sequence). Supplemented by reference TRBV15 and TRBJ2-5, the full variable domain reads DAMVIQNPRYQVTQFGKPVTLSCSQTLNHNVMYWYQQKSSQAPKLLFHYYDKDFNNEADTPDNFQSRRPNTSFCFLDIRSPGLGDTAMYLCATSIRRGETQYFGPGTRLLVL.

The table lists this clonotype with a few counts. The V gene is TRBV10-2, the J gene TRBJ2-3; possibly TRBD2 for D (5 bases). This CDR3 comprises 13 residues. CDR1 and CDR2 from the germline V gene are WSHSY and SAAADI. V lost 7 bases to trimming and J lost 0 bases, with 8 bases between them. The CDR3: CASIRGSTDTQYF. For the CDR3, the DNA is TGCGCCAGCATCCGCGGGAGCACAGATACGCAGTATTTT.

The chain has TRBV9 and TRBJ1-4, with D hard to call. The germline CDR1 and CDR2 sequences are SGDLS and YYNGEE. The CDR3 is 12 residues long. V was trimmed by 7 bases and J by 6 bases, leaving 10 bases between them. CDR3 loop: CASCGVDEKLFF. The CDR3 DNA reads TGTGCCAGCTGCGGCGTCGATGAAAAACTGTTTTTT.

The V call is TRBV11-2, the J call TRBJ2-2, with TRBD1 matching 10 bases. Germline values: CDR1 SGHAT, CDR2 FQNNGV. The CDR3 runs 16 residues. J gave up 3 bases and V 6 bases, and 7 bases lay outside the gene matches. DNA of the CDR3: TGTGCCAGCAGTTCTCCGACAGGGGGCGACACCGGGGAGCTGTTTTTT. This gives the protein CASSSPTGGDTGELFF.

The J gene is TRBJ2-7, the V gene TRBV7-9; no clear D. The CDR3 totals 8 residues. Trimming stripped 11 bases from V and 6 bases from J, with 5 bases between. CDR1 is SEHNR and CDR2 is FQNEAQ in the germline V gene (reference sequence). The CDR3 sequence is CALGEQYF. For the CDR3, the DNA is TGTGCCCTGGGCGAGCAGTACTTC.

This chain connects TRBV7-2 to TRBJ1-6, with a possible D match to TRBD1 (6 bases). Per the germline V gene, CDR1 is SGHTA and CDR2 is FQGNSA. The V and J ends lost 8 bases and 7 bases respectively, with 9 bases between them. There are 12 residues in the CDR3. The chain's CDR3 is CASQGLNSPLHF. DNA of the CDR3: TGTGCCAGCCAGGGGTTAAATTCACCCCTCCACTTT.

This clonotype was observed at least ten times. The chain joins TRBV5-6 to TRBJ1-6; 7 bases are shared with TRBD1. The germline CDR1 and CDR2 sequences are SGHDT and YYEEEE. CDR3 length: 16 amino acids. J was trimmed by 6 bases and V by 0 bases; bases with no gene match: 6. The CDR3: CASSLGKGALNSPLHF. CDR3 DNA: TGTGCCAGCAGCTTGGGAAAGGGGGCCCTTAATTCACCCCTCCACTTT.

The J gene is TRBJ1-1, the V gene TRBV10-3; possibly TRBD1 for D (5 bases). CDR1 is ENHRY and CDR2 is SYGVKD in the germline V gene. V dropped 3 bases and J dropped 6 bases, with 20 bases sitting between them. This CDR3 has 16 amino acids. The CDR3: CAISEERGDASSEAFF. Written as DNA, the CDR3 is TGTGCCATCAGTGAAGAACGGGGGGATGCGTCTTCTGAAGCTTTCTTT.

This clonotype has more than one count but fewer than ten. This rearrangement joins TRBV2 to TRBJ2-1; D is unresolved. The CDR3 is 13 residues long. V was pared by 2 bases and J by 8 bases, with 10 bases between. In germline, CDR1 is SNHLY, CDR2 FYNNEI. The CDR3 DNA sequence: TGTGCCAGCAGTGAAATCGCCCGGGATGAGCAGTTCTTC. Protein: CASSEIARDEQFF.

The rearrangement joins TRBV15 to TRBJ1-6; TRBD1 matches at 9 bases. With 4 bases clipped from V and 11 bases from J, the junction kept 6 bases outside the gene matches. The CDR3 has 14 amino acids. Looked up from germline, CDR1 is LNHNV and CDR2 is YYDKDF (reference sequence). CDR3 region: CATSITGGRAPLHF. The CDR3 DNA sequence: TGTGCCACCAGCATAACAGGGGGCCGGGCACCCCTCCACTTT. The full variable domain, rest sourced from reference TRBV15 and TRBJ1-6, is DAMVIQNPRYQVTQFGKPVTLSCSQTLNHNVMYWYQQKSSQAPKLLFHYYDKDFNNEADTPDNFQSRRPNTSFCFLDIRSPGLGDTAMYLCATSITGGRAPLHFGNGTRLTVT.

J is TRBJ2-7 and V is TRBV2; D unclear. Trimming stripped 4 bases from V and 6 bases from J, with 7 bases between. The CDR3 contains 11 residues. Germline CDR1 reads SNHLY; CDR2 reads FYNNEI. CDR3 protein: CASSASSEQYF. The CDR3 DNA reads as TGTGCCAGCAGTGCTTCGTCCGAGCAGTACTTC.

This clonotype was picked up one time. This CDR3 reads CASSPGTAGNQPQHF. CDR3 nucleotide sequence: TGTGCCAGCAGCCCCGGGACTGCGGGCAATCAGCCCCAGCATTTT. This rearrangement joins TRBV7-9 to TRBJ1-5; possible D gene TRBD1, 5 bases. Trimming stripped 5 bases from V and 2 bases from J, with 13 bases between. Germline CDR1 SEHNR, CDR2 FQNEAQ (reference sequence). The CDR3 runs 15 residues. The full variable domain, in which reference TRBV7-9 and TRBJ1-5 provide the parts outside the CDR3, is DTGVSQNPRHKITKRGQNVTFRCDPISEHNRLYWYRQTLGQGPEFLTYFQNEAQLEKSRLLSDRFSAERPKGSFSTLEIQRTEQGDSAMYLCASSPGTAGNQPQHFGDGTRLSIL.

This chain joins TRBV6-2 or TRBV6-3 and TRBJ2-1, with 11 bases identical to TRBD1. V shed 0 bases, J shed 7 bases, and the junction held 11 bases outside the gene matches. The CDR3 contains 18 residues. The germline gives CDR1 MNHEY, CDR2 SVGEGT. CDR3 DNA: TGTGCCAGCAGTTACTCGTTATTCCGTCGGGACAGGGGGAATGAGCAGTTCTTC. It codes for CASSYSLFRRDRGNEQFF.

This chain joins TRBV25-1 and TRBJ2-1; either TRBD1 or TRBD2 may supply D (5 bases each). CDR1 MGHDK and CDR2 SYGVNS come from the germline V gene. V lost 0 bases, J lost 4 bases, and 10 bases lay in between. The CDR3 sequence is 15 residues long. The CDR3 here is CASSEYRDGYNEQFF. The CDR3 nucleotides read TGTGCCAGCAGTGAATACCGGGACGGGTACAATGAGCAGTTCTTC. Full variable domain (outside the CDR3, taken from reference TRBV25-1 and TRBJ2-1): EADIYQTPRYLVIGTGKKITLECSQTMGHDKMYWYQQDPGMELHLIHYSYGVNSTEKGDLSSESTVSRIRTEHFPLTLESARPSHTSQYLCASSEYRDGYNEQFFGPGTRLTVL.

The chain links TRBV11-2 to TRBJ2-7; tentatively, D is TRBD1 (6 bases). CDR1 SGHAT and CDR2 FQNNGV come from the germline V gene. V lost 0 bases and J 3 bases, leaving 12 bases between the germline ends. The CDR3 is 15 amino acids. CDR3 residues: CASSLEYWGLYEQYF. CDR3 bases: TGTGCCAGCAGCTTAGAATATTGGGGGCTCTACGAGCAGTACTTC. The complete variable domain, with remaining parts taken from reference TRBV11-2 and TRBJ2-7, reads EAGVAQSPRYKIIEKRQSVAFWCNPISGHATLYWYQQILGQGPKLLIQFQNNGVVDDSQLPKDRFSAERLKGVDSTLKIQPAKLEDSAVYLCASSLEYWGLYEQYFGPGTRLTVT.